This T cell receptor (beta chain) was recovered during a study of PD-L1 blockade in urothelial cancer. The overall study: Atezolizumab was started by patients around 2014 at 1,200 mg intravenously every 3 weeks. Prior regimens of chemotherapy numbered 0 to 3 per patient. Blood gave a median about 140,000 T cells.

Time point: pretreatment peripheral blood. The assay was immunoSEQ multiplex PCR, and TCRdb's table has in-frame clones only and misses some. The table has roughly 43,000 clones, 80% seen once. Worth noting for this clone: Its antigen is undetermined. One junction end disagrees with the germline gene, perhaps due to a read error.

This CDR3 spans 11 amino acids. CDR1 and CDR2 (germline): SGHRS, YFSETQ. Study findings and constraints: Lower pretreatment blood TCR clonality, under the median, predicted better survival, researchers reported.

The sample was PBMCs, taken around atezolizumab (anti-PD-L1) treatment. The chain employs TRBV5-1 and TRBJ2-7; 10 bases match TRBD1. The sequence was collected from a man in his sixties with urothelial cancer. CDR3: CASSSGQGSVF. The CDR3 bases are TGCGCCAGCAGCTCGGGACAGGGGTCGGTATTC. The complete variable domain, with remaining parts taken from reference TRBV5-1 and TRBJ2-7, reads KAGVTQTPRYLIKTRGQQVTLSCSPISGHRSVSWYQQTPGQGLQFLFEYFSETQRNKGNFPGRFSGRQFSNSRSEMNVSTLELGDSALYLCASSSGQGSVFGPGTRLTVT.